The subject of this entry is one TCR beta chain. TCRdb re-called the 5' RACE reads and catalogs CDR3 proteins one per entry, DNA excluded. The sample table sets out about 460,000 distinct CDR3 sequences. The data are from a study of T cells expressing NK-cell markers. The clonotype originates from a woman between 45 and 60 years old in good health. The sample taken for sequencing was blood T cells: a sorted CD56 or NKG2C T cell subset, CD4+ or CD8+ T cells, or bulk PBMC T cells (not recorded which).

The CDR3: CASSLGYRRDTANTGELFF. The rearrangement links TRBV5-1 to TRBJ2-2; TCRdb gives TRBD1 as the D gene, but with no DNA this cannot be confirmed. CDR1 SGHRS and CDR2 YFSETQ come from the germline V gene. CDR3 length: 19 amino acids.